The rows below give T cell receptor beta chains drawn from one sample of a study of blood T cell repertoires in COVID-19. Here immunoSEQ multiplex PCR was the method, and the copy in TCRdb shows in-frame clones only, minus some. The sample has under 80,000 clones, approximately 90% seen once. The sample comprised peripheral blood. Receptors originate from an older man with active COVID-19. The CDR3 runs from the conserved cysteine through the conserved F or W. The D gene is left open where the match is weak. A row's size may be missing; if present it is once, few, many or a size class.

TRBV19	once	-	TRBJ2-7	CASSIVGYEQYF	TGTGCCAGTAGTATAGTCGGCTACGAGCAGTACTTC
TRBV28	-	TRBD1	TRBJ1-2	CASNLDRDLSGYTF	TGTGCCAGCAACCTGGACAGGGATCTCTCCGGCTACACCTTC
TRBV9	-	-	TRBJ2-2	CASSAGVDRVAGELFF	TGTGCCAGCAGCGCGGGGGTAGACAGGGTCGCCGGGGAGCTGTTTTTT
TRBV19	-	-	TRBJ1-1	CASRGGGGTEAFF	TGTGCCAGTAGGGGGGGAGGGGGCACTGAAGCTTTCTTT
TRBV6-5	-	TRBD2	TRBJ2-1	CATPGGNEQFF	TGTGCCACCCCGGGGGGAAATGAGCAGTTCTTC
TRBV19	once	-	TRBJ2-7	CASSIGGPGAYEQYF	TGTGCCAGTAGTATAGGGGGACCAGGGGCCTACGAGCAGTACTTC
TRBV6-4	-	TRBD1	TRBJ1-6	CASSTGGKNSPLHF	TGTGCCAGCAGCACAGGGGGCAAAAATTCACCCCTCCACTTT
TRBV7-2	once	-	TRBJ2-2	CASSRRAAANTGELFF	TGTGCCAGCAGCAGGAGGGCGGCAGCTAACACCGGGGAGCTGTTTTTT
TRBV7-3	-	-	TRBJ2-2	CASSPDGVTGELFF	TGTGCCAGCAGCCCGGACGGGGTCACCGGGGAGCTGTTTTTT
TRBV3-1/TRBV3-2	-	-	TRBJ1-5	CASSQAGSQPQHF	TGTGCCAGCAGCCAAGCAGGGTCTCAGCCCCAGCATTTT
TRBV7-9	-	-	TRBJ1-4	CASSFGQSNEKLFF	TGTGCCAGCAGCTTTGGACAGTCTAATGAAAAACTGTTTTTT
TRBV7-3	-	TRBD1	TRBJ2-7	CASSPGTGAGYEQYF	TGTGCCAGCAGCCCGGGGACAGGGGCGGGGTACGAGCAGTACTTC
TRBV7-2	-	TRBD1	TRBJ2-7	CASSYEDRREQYF	TGTGCCAGCAGCTATGAGGACAGGCGCGAGCAGTACTTC
TRBV4-1	-	-	TRBJ2-6	CASSQVGTGGANVLTF	TGCGCCAGCAGCCAAGTGGGGACTGGTGGGGCCAACGTCCTGACTTTC
TRBV7-2	-	-	TRBJ2-5	CASSLHGETQYF	TGTGCCAGCAGCCTCCACGGGGAGACCCAGTACTTC
TRBV11-2	-	-	TRBJ1-1	CASSAHLALPNTEAFF	TGTGCCAGCAGCGCCCACCTGGCTTTGCCGAACACTGAAGCTTTCTTT
TRBV5-6	-	TRBD2	TRBJ2-7	CASSPGLAETLLEQYF	TGTGCCAGCAGCCCCGGACTAGCGGAGACCCTCCTCGAGCAGTACTTC
TRBV30	-	-	TRBJ1-1	CAWSVGGWNTEAFF	TGTGCCTGGAGCGTAGGAGGGTGGAACACTGAAGCTTTCTTT
TRBV7-3	-	TRBD2	TRBJ2-3	CASSPAWGGVGTDTQYF	TGTGCCAGCAGCCCCGCGTGGGGGGGGGTAGGCACAGATACGCAGTATTTT
TRBV15	-	TRBD2	TRBJ2-7	CATSRDGVAGIYEQYF	TGTGCCACCAGCAGAGATGGGGTAGCGGGAATCTACGAGCAGTACTTC
TRBV7-2	few	-	TRBJ1-2	CASSTPGGFWGYTF	TGTGCCAGCAGCACCCCGGGGGGCTTTTGGGGCTACACCTTC
TRBV19	once	-	TRBJ1-4	CASSSPGNDEKLFF	TGTGCCAGTAGTTCCCCAGGGAATGATGAAAAACTGTTTTTT
TRBV20-1	-	-	TRBJ2-1	CSAPRDNEQFF	TGCAGTGCCCCCAGGGACAATGAGCAGTTCTTC
TRBV9	-	TRBD2	TRBJ2-7	CASSVASGRSYEQYF	TGTGCCAGCAGCGTAGCAAGCGGGAGGTCCTACGAGCAGTACTTC
TRBV20-1	few	TRBD2	TRBJ2-7	CSASGASGNLHEQYF	TGCAGTGCTAGTGGGGCTAGCGGGAATCTCCACGAGCAGTACTTC
TRBV7-9	-	-	TRBJ1-1	CASSRPGGDTEAFF	TGTGCCAGCAGCCGACCCGGGGGGGACACTGAAGCTTTCTTT
TRBV11-2	-	-	TRBJ2-1	CASSLGSGGLTAGHEQFF	TGTGCCAGCAGCTTAGGTAGTGGAGGCCTCACCGCGGGCCATGAGCAGTTCTTC
TRBV28	-	-	TRBJ1-3	CASSSPGDPSGNTIYF	TGTGCCAGCAGTTCCCCAGGCGACCCCTCTGGAAACACCATATATTTT
TRBV11-2	-	TRBD2	TRBJ2-7	CASSLVGTSLLWEQYF	TGTGCCAGCAGCTTAGTTGGGACTAGCTTGTTGTGGGAGCAGTACTTC
TRBV5-4	-	TRBD2	TRBJ2-7	CASSSGLAGRREQYF	TGTGCCAGCAGCTCAGGACTAGCGGGAAGAAGAGAGCAGTACTTC
TRBV6-1	-	-	TRBJ1-2	CASSESGGWGGYTF	TGTGCCAGCAGTGAATCGGGGGGATGGGGCGGCTACACCTTC
TRBV9	few	-	TRBJ2-7	CASSAQGGSPYEQYF	TGTGCCAGCAGCGCACAAGGGGGTAGTCCCTACGAGCAGTACTTC
TRBV7-6	-	TRBD2	TRBJ2-1	CASSPALAGGPGNEQFF	TGTGCCAGCAGCCCCGCCCTAGCGGGAGGGCCGGGGAATGAGCAGTTCTTC
TRBV28	-	TRBD2	TRBJ2-4	CASSLGLAVAKNIQYF	TGTGCCAGCAGTCTGGGACTAGCGGTAGCCAAAAACATTCAGTACTTC
TRBV14	-	-	TRBJ2-7	CASSPGGYEQYF	TGTGCCAGCAGCCCCGGCGGGTACGAGCAGTACTTC
TRBV7-6	few	TRBD1	TRBJ1-2	CASSLEETGSHGYTF	TGTGCCAGCAGCTTAGAGGAGACAGGGTCCCATGGCTACACCTTC
TRBV28	-	-	TRBJ1-1	CASSPTQGKNTEAFF	TGTGCCAGCAGTCCCACACAGGGAAAGAACACTGAAGCTTTCTTT
TRBV12-1	once	-	TRBJ2-7	CASSPRVRGREQYF	TGTGCCAGCAGCCCCCGGGTGCGGGGGAGGGAGCAGTACTTC
TRBV7-2	-	-	TRBJ1-6	CASSLGGAPNSPLHF	TGTGCCAGCAGCCTGGGGGGGGCCCCAAATTCACCCCTCCACTTT
TRBV18	-	TRBD2	TRBJ2-2	CASSPGLAGNTGELFF	TGTGCCAGCTCACCGGGACTAGCAGGGAACACCGGGGAGCTGTTTTTT
TRBV5-4	-	TRBD2	TRBJ2-1	CASSPRLAVPYNEQFF	TGTGCCAGCAGCCCCCGACTAGCTGTCCCCTACAATGAGCAGTTCTTC
TRBV24-1	-	-	TRBJ2-7	CATSDAGPPREQYF	TGTGCCACCAGTGATGCGGGACCCCCACGCGAGCAGTACTTC
TRBV7-2	-	TRBD1	TRBJ2-7	CASSPRGQTYEQYF	TGTGCCAGCAGCCCCCGGGGACAGACCTACGAGCAGTACTTC
TRBV15	-	TRBD2	TRBJ2-1	CATSRGPPGLAASSAYNEQFF	TGTGCCACCAGCAGAGGGCCTCCCGGACTAGCGGCCTCCTCAGCCTACAATGAGCAGTTCTTC
TRBV7-9	-	-	TRBJ2-3	CASSLVGGKGTDTQYF	TGTGCCAGCAGCTTAGTTGGCGGGAAGGGCACAGATACGCAGTATTTT
TRBV5-6	once	TRBD1	TRBJ2-1	CASSPRPQGEQFF	TGTGCCAGCAGCCCCCGCCCACAGGGGGAGCAGTTCTTC
TRBV7-2	-	TRBD2	TRBJ2-2	CASSLGGRAWYTGELFF	TGTGCCAGCAGCTTAGGGGGGAGGGCCTGGTACACCGGGGAGCTGTTTTTT
TRBV10-3	-	TRBD1	TRBJ2-7	CAIRRGQGGEQYF	TGTGCCATCCGGAGGGGACAGGGGGGGGAGCAGTACTTC
TRBV6-2/TRBV6-3	-	-	TRBJ2-7	CASSYSMSVAYEQYF	TGTGCCAGCAGTTACTCGATGTCGGTAGCCTACGAGCAGTACTTC
TRBV4-1	-	TRBD2	TRBJ2-7	CASSHPTSARYEQYF	TGCGCCAGCAGCCACCCCACTAGCGCGAGATACGAGCAGTACTTC
TRBV9	-	-	TRBJ2-2	CASSAGTPANTGELFF	TGTGCCAGCAGCGCAGGGACACCAGCGAACACCGGGGAGCTGTTTTTT
TRBV5-1	-	TRBD2	TRBJ2-3	CASSLLAGRTDTQYF	TGCGCCAGCAGCTTGCTAGCGGGACGCACAGATACGCAGTATTTT
TRBV3-1/TRBV3-2	-	TRBD2	TRBJ2-1	CASSPGTSGREGEQFF	TGTGCCAGCAGCCCAGGGACTAGCGGGAGGGAAGGTGAGCAGTTCTTC
TRBV29-1	-	TRBD2	TRBJ2-2	CSVRAHRGGKGLADLELFF	TGCAGCGTGCGGGCCCACAGGGGGGGCAAGGGACTAGCGGACTTGGAGCTGTTTTTT
TRBV18	-	-	TRBJ2-7	CASSPPPGVEPYYEQYF	TGTGCCAGCTCACCCCCCCCCGGGGTCGAGCCTTACTACGAGCAGTACTTC
TRBV9	-	TRBD2	TRBJ2-1	CASSAAGTSWGNEQFF	TGTGCCAGCAGCGCCGCCGGGACTAGCTGGGGCAATGAGCAGTTCTTC
TRBV5-1	-	-	TRBJ2-5	CASSPAPQGGGGETQYF	TGCGCCAGCAGCCCCGCTCCCCAAGGCGGGGGCGGGGAGACCCAGTACTTC
TRBV4-1	-	-	TRBJ2-2	CASSQEVGANTGELFF	TGCGCCAGCAGCCAAGAGGTCGGGGCGAACACCGGGGAGCTGTTTTTT
TRBV6-2/TRBV6-3	-	-	TRBJ2-5	CASSYGAGPQETQYF	TGTGCCAGCAGTTACGGGGCAGGGCCCCAAGAGACCCAGTACTTC
TRBV4-3	-	-	TRBJ2-7	CASSQGPPGATSSYEQYF	TGCGCCAGCAGCCAAGGTCCCCCGGGAGCCACGAGCTCCTACGAGCAGTACTTC